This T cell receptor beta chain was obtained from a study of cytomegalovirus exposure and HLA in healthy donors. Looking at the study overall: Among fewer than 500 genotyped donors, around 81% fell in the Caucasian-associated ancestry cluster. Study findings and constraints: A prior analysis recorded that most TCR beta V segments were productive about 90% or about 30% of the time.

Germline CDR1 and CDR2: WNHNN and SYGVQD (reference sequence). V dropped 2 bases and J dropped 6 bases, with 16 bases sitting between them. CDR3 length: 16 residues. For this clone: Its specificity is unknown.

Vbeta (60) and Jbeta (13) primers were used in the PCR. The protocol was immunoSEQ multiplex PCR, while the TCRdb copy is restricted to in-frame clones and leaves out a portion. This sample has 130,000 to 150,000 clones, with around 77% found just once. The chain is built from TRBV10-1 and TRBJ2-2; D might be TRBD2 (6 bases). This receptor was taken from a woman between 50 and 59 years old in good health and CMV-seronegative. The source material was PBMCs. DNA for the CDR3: TGCGCCAGCAGTGAGGGAAGCGGGCCCCTCCCCGGGGAGCTGTTTTTT. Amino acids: CASSEGSGPLPGELFF.